This T cell receptor beta chain was sequenced for a study of T cell repertoires in cytomegalovirus infection. Study at large: Indications came from public TCR beta signatures; they pointed to CMV infection and to a matching HLA type. Study-wide points: Frequencies of public TCR beta families were cumulated, and this identified carriers of CMV plus the relevant HLA. Ex vivo, HLA-C-restricted CMV-specific TCR beta clonotypes prevailed over the rest of the response.

One entry per CDR3 protein, called by TCRdb with MiXCR from the reads. The table lists roughly 800,000 distinct CDR3 sequences, almost 30% of them singletons. This clonotype was detected a few times. Its cognate antigen is unknown. V lost 0 bases to trimming and J lost 3 bases, with 9 bases between them. Germline V CDR1 and CDR2: MNHNY, SVGAGI (reference sequence). The CDR3 covers 15 residues. The TCR comes from a human donor in good health (CMV status not recorded). Some clones in this sample may be carry-over from other donors' samples. The chain links TRBV6-6 to TRBJ1-5; D gene ambiguous. This material consisted of cultured CD8+ T cells from PBMCs, taken from culture after CMV antigen stimulation. CDR3 residues: CASSYSTRSNQPQHF. In DNA form, the CDR3 reads TGTGCCAGCAGTTACTCGACCAGGTCCAATCAGCCCCAGCATTTT.